A selection of T cell receptor beta chains follows, all from one sample in a study of T cell responses to AZD1222 COVID-19 vaccine. The data were produced by immunoSEQ multiplex PCR, yet TCRdb's version contains in-frame clones alone and is incomplete. The data contain 150,000 or so clones, about 91% of them singletons. This specimen was peripheral blood, taken on day 0 of AZD1222 vaccination. The receptors come from an adult in good health. CDR3s include the opening cysteine and the closing phenylalanine or tryptophan. Each record gives: CDR3 DNA, CDR3 protein, J gene, D gene, clone size, V gene. The D gene is left open where the match is weak. Size tells how often a clone was seen (once, few, many) or the class of an expanded clone, and some rows leave it out.

cdr3_nt: TGCAGCGTTGAAGAGAGGGGGGACCTCTATGGCTACACCTTC
cdr3_aa: CSVEERGDLYGYTF
j_call: TRBJ1-2
d_call: NA
clone_size: NA
v_call: TRBV29-1

cdr3_nt: TGTGCCAGCAGGGGCACGAAGGGGGGCATTCAGTACTTC
cdr3_aa: CASRGTKGGIQYF
j_call: TRBJ2-4
d_call: NA
clone_size: NA
v_call: TRBV25-1

cdr3_nt: TGTGCCAGCTCACGGGACATTGGGGATCAGCCCCAGCATTTT
cdr3_aa: CASSRDIGDQPQHF
j_call: TRBJ1-5
d_call: NA
clone_size: NA
v_call: TRBV2

cdr3_nt: TGTGCCAGTAGTTGGTTAGCACAACACAATGAGCAGTTCTTC
cdr3_aa: CASSWLAQHNEQFF
j_call: TRBJ2-1
d_call: NA
clone_size: NA
v_call: TRBV19

cdr3_nt: TGCGCCAGCAGCTTGGGTGGCAGCACTGAAGCTTTCTTT
cdr3_aa: CASSLGGSTEAFF
j_call: TRBJ1-1
d_call: NA
clone_size: NA
v_call: TRBV5-1

cdr3_nt: TGTGCCAGCAGCCAAGATAGGGACACTAAACTCTGTCACTCTGGAAACACCATATATTTT
cdr3_aa: CASSQDRDTKLCHSGNTIYF
j_call: TRBJ1-3
d_call: NA
clone_size: NA
v_call: TRBV3-1/TRBV3-2

cdr3_nt: TGCAGCCTCAGGCTCGGGACAAGCTTGGATACGCAGTATTTT
cdr3_aa: CSLRLGTSLDTQYF
j_call: TRBJ2-3
d_call: NA
clone_size: NA
v_call: TRBV29-1

cdr3_nt: TGTGCCAGCAGCGCGGGGCCGGCGGGGGAGCAGTACTTC
cdr3_aa: CASSAGPAGEQYF
j_call: TRBJ2-7
d_call: NA
clone_size: NA
v_call: TRBV11-1

cdr3_nt: TGTGCCATCAATGCCTTGGGCAATAACGGGGAGCTGTTTTTT
cdr3_aa: CAINALGNNGELFF
j_call: TRBJ2-2
d_call: NA
clone_size: once
v_call: TRBV10-3

cdr3_nt: TGTGCCAGCAGCTCTGGGGGACAGGCTAATGAAAAACTGTTTTTT
cdr3_aa: CASSSGGQANEKLFF
j_call: TRBJ1-4
d_call: TRBD1
clone_size: NA
v_call: TRBV7-2

cdr3_nt: TGTGCCAGCAGTTTTACCCTGAACACTGAAGCTTTCTTT
cdr3_aa: CASSFTLNTEAFF
j_call: TRBJ1-1
d_call: NA
clone_size: NA
v_call: TRBV12-3/TRBV12-4

cdr3_nt: TGTGCCAGTAGTATAGGTGGAGGGACGACTAATGAAAAACTGTTTTTT
cdr3_aa: CASSIGGGTTNEKLFF
j_call: TRBJ1-4
d_call: NA
clone_size: NA
v_call: TRBV19

cdr3_nt: TGTGCCAGTAGTGGGGTCCGCTGGGGCCTAGTGGGAGGTACCTTC
cdr3_aa: CASSGVRWGLVGGTF
j_call: TRBJ1-2
d_call: NA
clone_size: NA
v_call: TRBV19

cdr3_nt: TGTGCCAGCAGCTTGGTAGGACAGACGAATCAGCCCCAGCATTTT
cdr3_aa: CASSLVGQTNQPQHF
j_call: TRBJ1-5
d_call: NA
clone_size: NA
v_call: TRBV5-8

cdr3_nt: TGTGCCAGCAGTTTAGGTGGGATTCACACTGAAGCTTTCTTT
cdr3_aa: CASSLGGIHTEAFF
j_call: TRBJ1-1
d_call: NA
clone_size: NA
v_call: TRBV28

cdr3_nt: TGTGCCAGCAGTGAAACGGGGGGGGCTGGGTATCAGCCCCAGCATTTT
cdr3_aa: CASSETGGAGYQPQHF
j_call: TRBJ1-5
d_call: NA
clone_size: NA
v_call: TRBV6-1

cdr3_nt: TGTGCCAGCAGCGGGGTCTCCGGGATTGACAATTCACCCCTCCACTTT
cdr3_aa: CASSGVSGIDNSPLHF
j_call: TRBJ1-6
d_call: NA
clone_size: NA
v_call: TRBV9

cdr3_nt: TGTGCCAGCAGCTTCAGGGGAACCACAGATACGCAGTATTTT
cdr3_aa: CASSFRGTTDTQYF
j_call: TRBJ2-3
d_call: NA
clone_size: NA
v_call: TRBV11-3

cdr3_nt: TGCGCCAATACCAATGGGGAACCCGGTCAGCCCCAGCATTTT
cdr3_aa: CANTNGEPGQPQHF
j_call: TRBJ1-5
d_call: NA
clone_size: NA
v_call: TRBV10-1

cdr3_nt: TGCGCCAGCAGGTCGGGACAGGCGCTAGCTAACTATGGCTACACCTTC
cdr3_aa: CASRSGQALANYGYTF
j_call: TRBJ1-2
d_call: TRBD1
clone_size: NA
v_call: TRBV5-1

cdr3_nt: TGTGCCAGCAGCTCCGAAACAGCGACAGCATACGAGCAGTACTTC
cdr3_aa: CASSSETATAYEQYF
j_call: TRBJ2-7
d_call: NA
clone_size: NA
v_call: TRBV7-2

cdr3_nt: TGTGCCAGCAGCACCGGGGTCATTAGCGGGAGCAATGAGCAGTTCTTC
cdr3_aa: CASSTGVISGSNEQFF
j_call: TRBJ2-1
d_call: TRBD2
clone_size: NA
v_call: TRBV5-6

cdr3_nt: TGTGCCAGCAGCACATGGACTAGCGGGAATCGAGAGACCCAGTACTTC
cdr3_aa: CASSTWTSGNRETQYF
j_call: TRBJ2-5
d_call: TRBD2
clone_size: NA
v_call: TRBV7-9

cdr3_nt: TGTGCCAGCAGTCGTCCGGCCTTTTCCTACGAGCAGTACTTC
cdr3_aa: CASSRPAFSYEQYF
j_call: TRBJ2-7
d_call: NA
clone_size: NA
v_call: TRBV6-2/TRBV6-3

cdr3_nt: TGTGCCAGCAGTCACGAGGGGGGAAACACCATATATTTT
cdr3_aa: CASSHEGGNTIYF
j_call: TRBJ1-3
d_call: NA
clone_size: NA
v_call: TRBV7-2

cdr3_nt: TGTGCCAGCAGTTTCACGGAAAACACCATATATTTT
cdr3_aa: CASSFTENTIYF
j_call: TRBJ1-3
d_call: NA
clone_size: NA
v_call: TRBV28

cdr3_nt: TGTGCCAGCAGTTTAGCAGTCTCTGAAGCTTTCTTT
cdr3_aa: CASSLAVSEAFF
j_call: TRBJ1-1
d_call: NA
clone_size: NA
v_call: TRBV12-3/TRBV12-4

cdr3_nt: TGCGCCAGCAGCTCTTCTTCGGGGGTGACGACTAATGAAAAACTGTTTTTT
cdr3_aa: CASSSSSGVTTNEKLFF
j_call: TRBJ1-4
d_call: NA
clone_size: NA
v_call: TRBV5-1

cdr3_nt: TGTGCCAGTAGGTCCGACAGGAACACTGAAGCTTTCTTT
cdr3_aa: CASRSDRNTEAFF
j_call: TRBJ1-1
d_call: NA
clone_size: NA
v_call: TRBV19

cdr3_nt: TGTGCCAGCAGCAAAGGTGGATCGATTTTGGGACAACTGAACACCGGGGAGCTGTTTTTT
cdr3_aa: CASSKGGSILGQLNTGELFF
j_call: TRBJ2-2
d_call: NA
clone_size: NA
v_call: TRBV21-1

cdr3_nt: TGTGCCAGCTCACCTTCCGGGGTCACGCGCAATCAGCCCCAGCATTTT
cdr3_aa: CASSPSGVTRNQPQHF
j_call: TRBJ1-5
d_call: NA
clone_size: NA
v_call: TRBV18

cdr3_nt: TGTGCCAGCACCTACGCTAACACTGAAGCTTTCTTT
cdr3_aa: CASTYANTEAFF
j_call: TRBJ1-1
d_call: NA
clone_size: NA
v_call: TRBV12-3/TRBV12-4

cdr3_nt: TGTGCCAGCAGTTTCTCCGGGGGCGAAGCTTTCTTT
cdr3_aa: CASSFSGGEAFF
j_call: TRBJ1-1
d_call: NA
clone_size: NA
v_call: TRBV27

cdr3_nt: TGCGCCAGCAGCCAAGATCCCCTGGGGGGACAGTACACAGATACGCAGTATTTT
cdr3_aa: CASSQDPLGGQYTDTQYF
j_call: TRBJ2-3
d_call: NA
clone_size: NA
v_call: TRBV4-3

cdr3_nt: TGTGCCAGCAGCTTTGGGACAGGGAGCTATGGCTACACCTTC
cdr3_aa: CASSFGTGSYGYTF
j_call: TRBJ1-2
d_call: TRBD1
clone_size: NA
v_call: TRBV5-6

cdr3_nt: TGTGCCAGCAGTCCGACAGACACCCCCGGGAAACTGTTTTTT
cdr3_aa: CASSPTDTPGKLFF
j_call: TRBJ1-4
d_call: NA
clone_size: once
v_call: TRBV6-4

cdr3_nt: TGTGCCACCAGTGACTCGGCCGGGACAGGGATTAACTATGGCTACACCTTC
cdr3_aa: CATSDSAGTGINYGYTF
j_call: TRBJ1-2
d_call: TRBD1
clone_size: NA
v_call: TRBV24-1

cdr3_nt: TGTGCCAGCTCACCCCAAGAGACCCAGTACTTC
cdr3_aa: CASSPQETQYF
j_call: TRBJ2-5
d_call: NA
clone_size: NA
v_call: TRBV18

cdr3_nt: TGTGCCAGCAGCCAGGGGTGGGGGTCATCTGGAAACACCATATATTTT
cdr3_aa: CASSQGWGSSGNTIYF
j_call: TRBJ1-3
d_call: NA
clone_size: few
v_call: TRBV14

cdr3_nt: TGCGCCAGCAGCTTTGAGGGTTCACCCCTCCACTTT
cdr3_aa: CASSFEGSPLHF
j_call: TRBJ1-6
d_call: NA
clone_size: once
v_call: TRBV5-1

cdr3_nt: TGTGCCAGCAGCGATGGGCCCCGGGGCTATGGCTACACCTTC
cdr3_aa: CASSDGPRGYGYTF
j_call: TRBJ1-2
d_call: NA
clone_size: NA
v_call: TRBV9

cdr3_nt: TGTGCCAGCTCAGAAAAGTCGGGGGCTTTCTTT
cdr3_aa: CASSEKSGAFF
j_call: TRBJ1-1
d_call: NA
clone_size: NA
v_call: TRBV18

cdr3_nt: TGTGCCAGCAAACAGGGGGGGTTTGGCTACACCTTC
cdr3_aa: CASKQGGFGYTF
j_call: TRBJ1-2
d_call: TRBD1
clone_size: NA
v_call: TRBV27

cdr3_nt: TGTGCCAGCTCAACCCCGGTCCGGGAGCTGTTTTTT
cdr3_aa: CASSTPVRELFF
j_call: TRBJ2-2
d_call: NA
clone_size: NA
v_call: TRBV18

cdr3_nt: TGTGCCAGCAGTTTTTTTATGAGGGACCAATACACCGGGGAGCTGTTTTTT
cdr3_aa: CASSFFMRDQYTGELFF
j_call: TRBJ2-2
d_call: NA
clone_size: NA
v_call: TRBV28

cdr3_nt: TGTGCCAGCACCGGACCGAGTTTCGAAGCTTTCTTT
cdr3_aa: CASTGPSFEAFF
j_call: TRBJ1-1
d_call: NA
clone_size: NA
v_call: TRBV2

cdr3_nt: TGTGCCAGCAGCGTAGGCGGACTTAATGAAAAACTGTTTTTT
cdr3_aa: CASSVGGLNEKLFF
j_call: TRBJ1-4
d_call: NA
clone_size: NA
v_call: TRBV9

cdr3_nt: TGTGCCAGCAGATTAACAGGGATCGGTGGCTACACCTTC
cdr3_aa: CASRLTGIGGYTF
j_call: TRBJ1-2
d_call: NA
clone_size: few
v_call: TRBV12-3/TRBV12-4

cdr3_nt: TGTGCCAGCATTCCGGGGGGGGTAGACGAGCAGTACTTC
cdr3_aa: CASIPGGVDEQYF
j_call: TRBJ2-7
d_call: TRBD2
clone_size: once
v_call: TRBV28

cdr3_nt: TGTGCCAGCAGCTTAAGACGGTCGGAAGAAAAACTGTTTTTT
cdr3_aa: CASSLRRSEEKLFF
j_call: TRBJ1-4
d_call: NA
clone_size: NA
v_call: TRBV7-9

cdr3_nt: TGTGCCAGCAGCTTTGGGGGGCACGAGCAGTACTTC
cdr3_aa: CASSFGGHEQYF
j_call: TRBJ2-7
d_call: NA
clone_size: NA
v_call: TRBV5-5

cdr3_nt: TGTGCCAGCAGTGAAGCCAGACAGGGAAATTCACCCCTCCACTTT
cdr3_aa: CASSEARQGNSPLHF
j_call: TRBJ1-6
d_call: TRBD1
clone_size: NA
v_call: TRBV6-1

cdr3_nt: TGTGCCAGCATGGGGGGTTACACTGAAGCTTTCTTT
cdr3_aa: CASMGGYTEAFF
j_call: TRBJ1-1
d_call: NA
clone_size: once
v_call: TRBV2

cdr3_nt: TGTGCCAGCAGTTTTCAGAATTCACCCCTCCACTTT
cdr3_aa: CASSFQNSPLHF
j_call: TRBJ1-6
d_call: NA
clone_size: NA
v_call: TRBV27

cdr3_nt: TGTGCCAGCAGGACAGGGACTAATGAAAAACTGTTTTTT
cdr3_aa: CASRTGTNEKLFF
j_call: TRBJ1-4
d_call: TRBD1
clone_size: NA
v_call: TRBV28